Shown below are 9 T cell receptor beta chains from a single sample sequenced in a study of yellow fever vaccine responses in identical twins. TCRdb re-analysed the RT-PCR reads in MiXCR, keeping a single row per CDR3 protein. The data show approximately 15,000 distinct CDR3 sequences, with about four fifths seen just once and about 2% held by the top ten. Material: T cells from blood (PBMCs), unsorted or a sorted subset (not recorded which), obtained before or after yellow fever vaccination (not recorded which). The receptors originated from a woman aged 18-35 years who received the yellow fever vaccine.

The J gene is TRBJ1-5, the V gene TRBV2; TRBD1 aligns across 7 bases. Germline-derived CDR1 and CDR2 are SNHLY and FYNNEI. V lost 4 bases to trimming and J lost 6 bases; unmatched junction nucleotides: 6. This CDR3 is built from 14 residues. Here the CDR3 reads CASSGDRVGQPQHF. CDR3 nucleotides: TGTGCCAGCAGTGGAGACAGGGTGGGTCAGCCCCAGCATTTT.

The chain carries TRBV10-3 and TRBJ2-3; 8 bases line up with TRBD2. CDR3 size: 14 residues. Germline V lookup: CDR1 ENHRY, CDR2 SYGVKD. J was trimmed by 6 bases and V by 8 bases; bases with no gene match: 10. In nucleotides, the CDR3 is TGTGCCATCCGGGCCGGGAGGGTTGATGATACGCAGTATTTT. It codes for CAIRAGRVDDTQYF.

The V call is TRBV1, the J call TRBJ2-3; TRBD2 is the table's D call, not checked against the DNA. TRBV1 is recorded as a pseudogene. This CDR3 has 15 amino acids. The DNA for the CDR3 is TGCACCAGCAGCTCCGGGACTAGCCGCCCAGATACGCAGTATTTT. It yields the protein CTSSSGTSRPDTQYF.

The V gene is TRBV6-5, the J gene TRBJ2-5; the match to TRBD2 covers 8 bases. The V gene's germline CDR1 is MNHEY and CDR2 SVGAGI. The V gene end was trimmed by 3 bases and the J gene end by 5 bases; junction bases not matched to a gene: 5. This CDR3 is 14 amino acids long. CDR3 region: CASSYIAGSETQYF. The CDR3 DNA is TGTGCCAGCAGTTATATAGCGGGAAGTGAGACCCAGTACTTC.

The V and J genes are TRBV13 and TRBJ2-3; 11 nucleotides align to TRBD2. The CDR3 runs 16 residues. Losses at the gene ends were 5 bases for V and 3 bases for J; bases not matched to a gene: 7. CDR1 and CDR2 (germline): PRHDT, FYEKMQ (reference sequence). The CDR3: CASSTGLAVLTDTQYF. CDR3 nucleotide sequence: TGTGCCAGCAGCACGGGACTAGCGGTCCTGACAGATACGCAGTATTTT. The entire variable domain, with the rest obtained from reference TRBV13 and TRBJ2-3, is as follows: AAGVIQSPRHLIKEKRETATLKCYPIPRHDTVYWYQQGPGQDPQFLISFYEKMQSDKGSIPDRFSAQQFSDYHSELNMSSLELGDSALYFCASSTGLAVLTDTQYFGPGTRLTVL.

This rearrangement joins TRBV14 to TRBJ2-7; D uncertain. Germline-derived CDR1 and CDR2 are SGHDN and FVKESK. Trimming pared 0 bases from V and 8 bases from J, leaving 5 bases between. The CDR3 length is 11 residues. The CDR3 DNA reads TGTGCCAGCAGCCAAGAGTCTCAGCAGTACTTC. Translation gives CASSQESQQYF.

V gene TRBV7-6 combines with J gene TRBJ1-5; maybe TRBD1 (6 bases). V lost 3 bases, J lost 5 bases, and 11 bases lay in between. Germline V gene data show CDR1 as SGHVS and CDR2 as FNYEAQ. The CDR3 consists of 14 residues. CDR3: CASSFLGADQPQHF. The CDR3 bases are TGTGCCAGCAGCTTTTTGGGGGCCGATCAGCCCCAGCATTTT.

The chain couples TRBV11-2 to TRBJ2-7; possibly TRBD1 for D (5 bases). Trimming removed 3 bases from V and 4 bases from J, with 10 bases in between. The length of the CDR3 is 13 residues. Germline V CDR1 and CDR2: SGHAT, FQNNGV. The CDR3 protein is CASSFLQGYEQYF. The CDR3 bases are TGTGCCAGCAGCTTTCTTCAGGGATACGAGCAGTACTTC.

The table lists this clonotype with a few counts. The CDR3 region has the DNA TGTGCCAGCAGTGCCCAGGGGGAGGGAACTGAAGCTTTCTTT. The encoded protein is CASSAQGEGTEAFF. This chain uses TRBV2 with TRBJ1-1, with 7 bases matching TRBD1. Germline trimming cut 4 bases from V and 5 bases from J; bases unmatched to any gene: 7. The CDR3 consists of 14 residues. CDR1 is SNHLY and CDR2 is FYNNEI in the germline V gene.